The next 20 T cell receptor beta chains were all read from a single sample in a study of cytomegalovirus exposure and HLA in healthy donors. A multiplex PCR was run with 60 Vbeta primers and 13 Jbeta primers. Measured with immunoSEQ multiplex PCR; TCRdb has only the in-frame clones, and not every one. The sample includes some 150,000 clones. Sequenced sample: PBMCs. These receptors all stem from a woman aged 18-30 years in good health and CMV-seropositive.

This rearrangement joins TRBV6-5 to TRBJ2-4, with TRBD2 identical over 7 bases. This CDR3 spans 13 amino acids. The V gene end was trimmed by 6 bases and the J gene end by 7 bases; junction bases not matched to a gene: 6. Germline V gene lookup returns CDR1 MNHEY and CDR2 SVGAGI. The CDR3 loop reads CASRLGTTNIQYF. The CDR3 DNA reads as TGTGCCAGCAGGCTAGGGACTACGAACATTCAGTACTTC.

CDR3 DNA sequence: TGCGCCAGCAGCACGACAGGGGCTGATAATGAAAAACTGTTTTTT. Translating gives CASSTTGADNEKLFF. The rearrangement joins TRBV4-3 to TRBJ1-4; 8 bases are a match to TRBD1. This CDR3 has 15 amino acids. Trimming cost V 5 bases and J 4 bases; bases outside gene matches: 6. Per germline, CDR1 LGHNA and CDR2 YSLEER.

The genes are TRBV4-3 and TRBJ2-2; 8 nucleotides line up with TRBD1. V gave up 0 bases and J gave up 3 bases; unmatched junction bases: 3. This CDR3 has 16 residues. CDR1 is LGHNA and CDR2 is YSLEER in the germline V gene. The DNA of the CDR3 is TGCGCCAGCAGCCAAGATGCCAGGGGGCACACCGGGGAGCTGTTTTTT. Residues: CASSQDARGHTGELFF.

V gene TRBV5-1 combines with J gene TRBJ1-1, with 9 bases lining up with TRBD1. From germline, CDR1 is SGHRS and CDR2 YFSETQ. The CDR3 is 16 amino acids. With 4 bases clipped from V and 0 bases from J, the junction kept 7 bases outside the gene matches. CDR3 coding DNA: TGCGCCAGCAGCGGACAGGGGCCGATCATGAACACTGAAGCTTTCTTT. Translating gives CASSGQGPIMNTEAFF.

V is TRBV7-9 and J is TRBJ1-2, with D tentatively TRBD1 (6 bases). V was trimmed by 6 bases and J by 2 bases, leaving 10 bases between them. The CDR3 is 13 residues long. Germline-derived CDR1 and CDR2 are SEHNR and FQNEAQ (reference sequence). CDR3 sequence: CASSQGQNYGYTF. DNA of the CDR3: TGTGCCAGCAGTCAAGGACAGAACTATGGCTACACCTTC.

The chain links TRBV5-4 to TRBJ2-1; tentatively, D is TRBD2 (5 bases). The CDR3 has 15 residues. The germline CDR1 and CDR2 sequences are SGHNT and YYREEE (reference sequence). Trimming removed 0 bases at V and 3 bases at J, with 10 bases between. CDR3 sequence (DNA): TGTGCCAGCAGCTTGGCCACTAGAAACTACAATGAGCAGTTCTTC. This translates into CASSLATRNYNEQFF.

The chain joins TRBV6-6 to TRBJ1-1, with 8 nucleotides matching TRBD1. The V and J ends lost 8 bases and 5 bases, in that order; junction bases with no gene match: 7. The CDR3 is made up of 13 amino acids. Looked up from germline, CDR1 is MNHNY and CDR2 is SVGAGI (reference sequence). CDR3 bases: TGTGCCAGCGGAACAGGGGGAAGGACTGAAGCTTTCTTT. It specifies CASGTGGRTEAFF.

The V gene is TRBV7-9, the J gene TRBJ1-5; 9 positions match TRBD1. Germline CDR1 is SEHNR and CDR2 is FQNEAQ (reference sequence). V was clipped by 1 base and J by 2 bases; unmatched bases: 3. The CDR3 extends over 16 amino acids. This CDR3 is CASSLGGQGRNQPQHF. The CDR3 nucleotides are TGTGCCAGCAGCTTAGGGGGACAGGGCCGCAATCAGCCCCAGCATTTT. Supplemented by reference TRBV7-9 and TRBJ1-5, the full variable domain reads DTGVSQNPRHKITKRGQNVTFRCDPISEHNRLYWYRQTLGQGPEFLTYFQNEAQLEKSRLLSDRFSAERPKGSFSTLEIQRTEQGDSAMYLCASSLGGQGRNQPQHFGDGTRLSIL.

In nucleotides, the CDR3 is TGTGCCAGCGCCGAATGGGGGACTAGCGGGCTTTCCTACAATGAGCAGTTCTTC. This translates into CASAEWGTSGLSYNEQFF. V and J are TRBV9 and TRBJ2-1; 12 bases agree with TRBD2. The CDR3 sequence is 18 residues long. V shed 7 bases and J 1 base; nucleotides not matched to a gene: 12. Germline-derived CDR1 and CDR2 are SGDLS and YYNGEE.

In DNA form, the CDR3 reads TGTGCCAGCCGGGCCGGGAGCTCCTACGAGCAGTACTTC. Its translation: CASRAGSSYEQYF. This sequence joins TRBV2 and TRBJ2-7; D may be TRBD2 (6 bases). CDR3 size: 13 residues. V gave up 8 bases and J gave up 0 bases, with 11 bases separating them. Germline-derived CDR1 and CDR2 are SNHLY and FYNNEI.

A word on this clone: One end of the junction fails to match germline, which may point to a read error. The CDR3 loop is CSVEAWSGQNEQFF. The CDR3 DNA reads TGCAGCGTCGAAGCTTGGTCAGGGCAAAATGAGCAGTTCTTC. This chain uses TRBV29-1 with TRBJ2-1; D is possibly TRBD1 (5 bases). Germline loops: CDR1 SQVTM, CDR2 ANQGSEA. The CDR3 runs to 14 residues.

The V gene is TRBV29-1, the J gene TRBJ2-3, with 7 nucleotides matching TRBD2. Germline V gene data show CDR1 as SQVTM and CDR2 as ANQGSEA. The CDR3 runs 16 residues. With V trimmed by 0 bases and J by 4 bases, 10 bases remained unmatched. The CDR3 DNA sequence: TGCAGCGTTGAAGATCGTCTAGCGGTAACCGCAGATACGCAGTATTTT. This encodes CSVEDRLAVTADTQYF.

The chain links TRBV18 to TRBJ1-5, with D possibly TRBD1 on 5 matching bases. The CDR3 has 13 residues. Germline CDR1 and CDR2: KGHSH and LQKENI. The ends were cut back, 6 bases at V and 5 bases at J, with 11 bases in the middle. The CDR3 sequence is CASSTSGDQPQHF. As DNA, the CDR3 is TGTGCCAGCTCCACTTCGGGGGATCAGCCCCAGCATTTT.

The chain combines TRBV18 with TRBJ1-2, with D possibly matching TRBD1 (5 bases). The germline V and J ends were trimmed by 4 bases and 0 bases, with 15 bases remaining between them. The CDR3 covers 16 residues. The germline CDR1 and CDR2 sequences are KGHSH and LQKENI. DNA for the CDR3: TGTGCCAGCTCACTGGGAGGGGTCCCCTCTAACTATGGCTACACCTTC. As protein: CASSLGGVPSNYGYTF.

The J gene is TRBJ2-3, the V gene TRBV9; TRBD2 matches 7 bases. V was pared by 3 bases and J by 1 base, with 5 bases of the junction left unmatched. CDR3 length equals 15 residues. Germline V gives CDR1 SGDLS, CDR2 YYNGEE. The CDR3 DNA reads as TGTGCCAGCAGCGAGGGACTACGGGGCACAGATACGCAGTATTTT. Translating it yields CASSEGLRGTDTQYF. Filled out from reference TRBV9 and TRBJ2-3, the complete variable domain reads DSGVTQTPKHLITATGQRVTLRCSPRSGDLSVYWYQQSLDQGLQFLIQYYNGEERAKGNILERFSAQQFPDLHSELNLSSLELGDSALYFCASSEGLRGTDTQYFGPGTRLTVL.

The chain employs TRBV5-1 and TRBJ1-1, with 7 bases lining up with TRBD1. CDR1 and CDR2 (germline): SGHRS, YFSETQ. The CDR3 has 12 residues. The trim removed 1 base at V and 7 bases at J, leaving 1 base unmatched. The CDR3 nucleotides are TGCGCCAGCAGCTTGCAGGGGGTTGAAGCTTTCTTT. This codes for CASSLQGVEAFF.

On this clone itself: No conserved phenylalanine or tryptophan ends this CDR3, so it is likely a read error. The V and J genes are TRBV5-6 and TRBJ1-1, with a weak D call TRBD1 (6 bases). Germline loops: CDR1 SGHDT, CDR2 YYEEEE. The CDR3 length is 14 residues. Trimming pared 2 bases from V and 4 bases from J, leaving 12 bases between. CDR3 DNA: TGTGCCAGCAGCTTCGCGGGGGCTGGCACTGAAGCTTTCTCT. Residues: CASSFAGAGTEAFS.

This chain uses TRBV19 with TRBJ2-7; TRBD2 agrees at 9 bases. Germline values: CDR1 LNHDA, CDR2 SQIVND (reference sequence). Trimming removed 2 bases from V and 4 bases from J; junction bases left unmatched: 6. The CDR3 runs 15 residues. CDR3 coding DNA: TGTGCCAGTAGTATACCGGGACTAGCCCAATACGAGCAGTACTTC. Translation: CASSIPGLAQYEQYF.

The J gene is TRBJ2-7, the V gene TRBV11-2; 7 nucleotides align to TRBD1. This CDR3 has 12 amino acids. The V segment lost 9 bases and the J segment 2 bases; nucleotides outside the gene matches: 4. CDR1 SGHAT and CDR2 FQNNGV come from the germline V gene. The CDR3: CASTGTAYEQYF. Here the CDR3 DNA reads TGTGCCAGTACCGGGACAGCCTACGAGCAGTACTTC.

This rearrangement joins TRBV28 to TRBJ2-2, with D possibly TRBD2 on 5 matching bases. CDR1 is MDHEN, CDR2 SYDVKM, per germline. The V end lost 5 bases, the J end lost 1 base, and 5 bases lay between the germline ends. The CDR3 consists of 13 residues. Here the CDR3 reads CASSRGNTGELFF. The CDR3, as DNA: TGTGCCAGCAGTCGGGGGAACACCGGGGAGCTGTTTTTT.